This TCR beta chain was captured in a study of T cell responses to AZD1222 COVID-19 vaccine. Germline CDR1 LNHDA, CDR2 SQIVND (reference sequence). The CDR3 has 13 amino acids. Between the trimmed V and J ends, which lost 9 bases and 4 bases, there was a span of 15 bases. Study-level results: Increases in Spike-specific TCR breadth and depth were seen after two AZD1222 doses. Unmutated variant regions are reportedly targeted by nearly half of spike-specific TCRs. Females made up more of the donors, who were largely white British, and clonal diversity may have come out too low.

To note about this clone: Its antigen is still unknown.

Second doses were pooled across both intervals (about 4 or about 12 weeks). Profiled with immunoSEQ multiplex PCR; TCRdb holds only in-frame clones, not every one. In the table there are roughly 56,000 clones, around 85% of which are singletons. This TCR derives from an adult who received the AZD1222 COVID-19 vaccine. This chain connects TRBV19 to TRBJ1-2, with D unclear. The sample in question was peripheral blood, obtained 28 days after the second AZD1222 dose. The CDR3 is CASSNAGSYGYTF. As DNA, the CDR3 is TGTGCCAGCTCAAACGCTGGGTCCTATGGCTACACCTTC.